This TCR beta chain is drawn from a study of T cell changes during pregnancy in multiple sclerosis. Profiled with immunoSEQ multiplex PCR; TCRdb holds only in-frame clones, not every one. The sample comprises around 40,000 clones, nearly 90% of which are singletons, and roughly 1.3% rests with the top ten. The V end was cut by 2 bases, the J end by 4 bases, with 13 bases between. The germline CDR1 and CDR2 sequences are SGHKS and YYEKEE (reference sequence). This CDR3 has 14 residues. The V gene is TRBV5-5, the J gene TRBJ2-7; no definite D call. Material: CD4+ T cells from peripheral blood mononuclear cells, obtained in the first trimester of pregnancy. The receptor was derived from a female donor with multiple sclerosis, enrolled in a pregnancy study. The CDR3 is CASSFMAHAYEQYF. The CDR3 DNA reads TGTGCCAGCAGCTTCATGGCACATGCATACGAGCAGTACTTC.